This paragraph covers one T cell receptor (beta chain) sequence. Antigen: not known. This specimen comes from a study of T cell clones after liver transplantation. Overall study context: In this trial, immunosuppression withdrawal was attempted within 2 years of liver transplant.

Clones were sequenced by immunoSEQ multiplex PCR, and TCRdb holds only the in-frame ones, with some missing. The sample gives about 45,000 clones, about 82% of which show up once; about 2.5% is in the top ten. CDR3 length equals 14 residues. CDR1 MDHEN and CDR2 SYDVKM come from the germline V gene. V gave up 6 bases and J gave up 1 base, with 12 bases separating them. Findings of the study overall: Rather than being deleted, graft donor-reactive T cells may have moved into the graft.

Thawed unstimulated PBMCs were FACS-sorted by CD3, CD4 and CD8 into two populations. The material was CD4+ T cells from blood, obtained 24 months after liver transplant. The sequence came from a human patient who received a liver transplant. The graft donor may be the source of some T cells. The chain is built from TRBV28 and TRBJ2-5; perhaps TRBD2 as D (7 bases). CDR3 region: CASSPGGIQETQYF. The CDR3, as DNA: TGTGCCAGCAGCCCGGGGGGCATCCAAGAGACCCAGTACTTC.